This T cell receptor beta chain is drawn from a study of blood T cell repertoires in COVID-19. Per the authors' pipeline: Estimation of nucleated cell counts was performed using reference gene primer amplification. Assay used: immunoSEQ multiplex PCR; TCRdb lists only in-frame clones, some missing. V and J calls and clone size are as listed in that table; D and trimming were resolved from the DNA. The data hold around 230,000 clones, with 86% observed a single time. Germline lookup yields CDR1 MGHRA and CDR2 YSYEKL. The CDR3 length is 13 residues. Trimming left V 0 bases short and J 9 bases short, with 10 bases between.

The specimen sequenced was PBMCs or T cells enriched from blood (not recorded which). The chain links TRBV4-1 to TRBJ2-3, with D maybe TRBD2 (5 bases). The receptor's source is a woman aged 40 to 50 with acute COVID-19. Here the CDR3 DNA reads TGCGCCAGCAGCCAAGAACTAGGTGGCACGCAGTATTTT. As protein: CASSQELGGTQYF.